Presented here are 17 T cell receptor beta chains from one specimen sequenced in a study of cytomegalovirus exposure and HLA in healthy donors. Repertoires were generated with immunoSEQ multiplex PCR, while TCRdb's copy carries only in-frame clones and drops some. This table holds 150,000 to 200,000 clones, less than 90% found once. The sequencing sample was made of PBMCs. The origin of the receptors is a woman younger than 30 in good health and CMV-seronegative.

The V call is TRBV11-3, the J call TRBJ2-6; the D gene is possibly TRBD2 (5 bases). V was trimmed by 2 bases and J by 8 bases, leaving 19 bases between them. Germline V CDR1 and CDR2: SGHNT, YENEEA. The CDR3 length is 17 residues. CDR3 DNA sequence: TGTGCCAGCAGCTTAAAGTTCTCCAAGTCGGGGACCAACGTCCTGACTTTC. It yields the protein CASSLKFSKSGTNVLTF.

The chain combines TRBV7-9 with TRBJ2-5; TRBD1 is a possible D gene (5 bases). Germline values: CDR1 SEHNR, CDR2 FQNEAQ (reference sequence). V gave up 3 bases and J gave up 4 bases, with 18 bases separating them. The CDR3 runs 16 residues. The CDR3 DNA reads TGTGCCAGCAGCTTCCGACAGTCCCTCCGAGGAGAGACCCAGTACTTC. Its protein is CASSFRQSLRGETQYF.

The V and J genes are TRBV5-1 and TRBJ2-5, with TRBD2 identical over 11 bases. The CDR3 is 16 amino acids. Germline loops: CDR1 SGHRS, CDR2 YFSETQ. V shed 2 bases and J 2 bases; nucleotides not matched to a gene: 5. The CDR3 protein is CASSLVAGGAQETQYF. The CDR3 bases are TGCGCCAGCAGCTTAGTAGCGGGGGGGGCACAAGAGACCCAGTACTTC.

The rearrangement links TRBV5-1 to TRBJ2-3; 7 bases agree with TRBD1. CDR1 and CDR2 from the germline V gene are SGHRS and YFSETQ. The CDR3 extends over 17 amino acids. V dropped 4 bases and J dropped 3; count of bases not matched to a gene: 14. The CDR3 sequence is CASSRTVRGQGTDTQYF. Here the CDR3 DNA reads TGCGCCAGCAGCCGTACAGTGAGGGGGCAGGGTACAGATACGCAGTATTTT.

CDR3 nucleotides: TGTGCCAGCAGGTCGGGGTTCGCTGAAGCTTTCTTT. As protein: CASRSGFAEAFF. V is TRBV6-6 and J is TRBJ1-1; D call uncertain. Trimming stripped 6 bases from V and 6 bases from J, with 11 bases between. CDR1 is MNHNY and CDR2 is SVGAGI in the germline V gene (reference sequence). This CDR3 comprises 12 residues.

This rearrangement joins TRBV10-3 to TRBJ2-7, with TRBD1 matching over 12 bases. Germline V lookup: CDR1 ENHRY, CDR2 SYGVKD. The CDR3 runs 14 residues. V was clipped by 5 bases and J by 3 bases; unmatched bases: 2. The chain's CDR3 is CAISRDRGLYEQYF. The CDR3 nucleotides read TGTGCCATCAGTCGGGACAGGGGGCTCTACGAGCAGTACTTC.

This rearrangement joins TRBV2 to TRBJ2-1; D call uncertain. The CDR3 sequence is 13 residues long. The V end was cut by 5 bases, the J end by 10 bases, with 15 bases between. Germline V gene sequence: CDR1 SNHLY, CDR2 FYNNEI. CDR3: CASSFSSSIEQFF. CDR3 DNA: TGTGCCAGCAGTTTTTCGAGTAGCATCGAGCAGTTCTTC.

CDR3 DNA sequence: TGTGCCAGCAGTGAAGCCCCCTCTTCGACCGGGGAGCTGTTTTTT. Amino acids: CASSEAPSSTGELFF. The chain is built from TRBV6-1 and TRBJ2-2; D gene unclear. The germline V gene encodes CDR1 MNHNS and CDR2 SASEGT. V was clipped by 0 bases and J by 5 bases, with 10 bases between them. This CDR3 contains 15 residues.

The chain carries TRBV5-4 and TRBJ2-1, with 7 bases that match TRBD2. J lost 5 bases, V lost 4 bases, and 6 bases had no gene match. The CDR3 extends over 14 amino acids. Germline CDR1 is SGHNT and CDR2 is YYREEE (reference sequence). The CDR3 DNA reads TGTGCCAGCAGCCTCCTAGCGGCCAACAATGAGCAGTTCTTC. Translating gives CASSLLAANNEQFF.

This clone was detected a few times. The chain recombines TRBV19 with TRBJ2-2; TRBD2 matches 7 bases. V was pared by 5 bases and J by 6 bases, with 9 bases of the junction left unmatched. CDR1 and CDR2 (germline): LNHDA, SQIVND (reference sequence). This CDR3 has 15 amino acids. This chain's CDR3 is CASSPPLGRAGELFF. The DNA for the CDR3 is TGTGCCAGTAGTCCACCCTTAGGGAGGGCCGGGGAGCTGTTTTTT.

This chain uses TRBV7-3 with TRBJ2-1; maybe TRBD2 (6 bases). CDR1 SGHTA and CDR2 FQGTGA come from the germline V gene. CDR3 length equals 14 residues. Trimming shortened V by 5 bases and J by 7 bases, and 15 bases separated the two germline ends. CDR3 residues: CASSPYRGGNEQFF. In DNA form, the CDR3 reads TGTGCCAGCAGCCCATACCGTGGGGGGAATGAGCAGTTCTTC.

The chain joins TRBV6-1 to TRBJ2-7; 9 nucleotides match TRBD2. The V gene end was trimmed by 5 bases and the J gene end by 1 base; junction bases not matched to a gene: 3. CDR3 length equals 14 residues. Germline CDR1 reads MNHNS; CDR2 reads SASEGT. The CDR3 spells CASSQRGESYEQYF. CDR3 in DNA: TGTGCCAGCAGTCAGCGGGGGGAGTCCTACGAGCAGTACTTC.

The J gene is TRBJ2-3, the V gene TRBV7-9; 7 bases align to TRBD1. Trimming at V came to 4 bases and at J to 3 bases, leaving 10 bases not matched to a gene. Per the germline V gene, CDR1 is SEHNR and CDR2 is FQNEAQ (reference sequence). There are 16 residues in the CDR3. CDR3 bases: TGTGCCAGCAGCTACGCCAGACAGGGACGGACAGATACGCAGTATTTT. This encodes CASSYARQGRTDTQYF.

The CDR3 is CASSAQGSGQPQHF. DNA for the CDR3: TGTGCCAGCAGTGCACAGGGGAGCGGTCAGCCCCAGCATTTT. V is TRBV27 and J is TRBJ1-5, with 7 bases identical to TRBD1. Trimming removed 5 bases from V and 6 bases from J; junction bases left unmatched: 7. The CDR3 has 14 amino acids. CDR1 is MNHEY, CDR2 SMNVEV, per germline (reference sequence).

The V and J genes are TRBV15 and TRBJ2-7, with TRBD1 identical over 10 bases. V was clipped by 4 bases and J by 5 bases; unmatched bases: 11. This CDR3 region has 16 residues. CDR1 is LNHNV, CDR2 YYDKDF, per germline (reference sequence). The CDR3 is CATSTRDRGVSDEQYF. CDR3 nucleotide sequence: TGTGCCACCAGCACCCGGGACAGGGGTGTTTCGGACGAGCAGTACTTC.

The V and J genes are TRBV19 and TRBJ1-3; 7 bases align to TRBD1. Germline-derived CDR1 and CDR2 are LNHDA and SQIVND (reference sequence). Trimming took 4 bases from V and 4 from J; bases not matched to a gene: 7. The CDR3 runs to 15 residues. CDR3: CASSTGTVSGNTIYF. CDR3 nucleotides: TGTGCCAGTAGTACGGGGACAGTATCAGGAAACACCATATATTTT.

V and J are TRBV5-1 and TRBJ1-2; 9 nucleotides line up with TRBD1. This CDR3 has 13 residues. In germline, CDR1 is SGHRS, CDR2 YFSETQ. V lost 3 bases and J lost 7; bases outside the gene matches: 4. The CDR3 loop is CASSSGQGSGYTF. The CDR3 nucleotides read TGCGCCAGCAGCTCGGGACAGGGCTCTGGCTACACCTTC.